What follows are 3 T cell receptor beta chains derived from one specimen sequenced in a study of response to subunit inactivated influenza vaccine. One entry per CDR3 protein, called by TCRdb with MiXCR from the RT-PCR reads. This table has 500,000 to 650,000 distinct CDR3 sequences, approximately 7.6% appearing once. Material: PBMCs from blood, obtained roughly 24 months after vaccination. The receptor set was obtained from a man aged 50 to 69 who received an inactivated influenza vaccine.

This clonotype was counted ten times or more. V gene TRBV10-3 combines with J gene TRBJ2-1, with 8 bases identical to TRBD2. The germline gives CDR1 ENHRY, CDR2 SYGVKD. The CDR3 is made up of 14 amino acids. The ends lost 2 bases at V and 6 bases at J; junction bases unmatched: 3. The CDR3 DNA reads as TGTGCCATCAGTGAGCGGGGGGGGAGCAATGAGCAGTTCTTC. This encodes CAISERGGSNEQFF.

The J gene is TRBJ2-3, the V gene TRBV3-1; 8 bases agree with TRBD1. J was trimmed by 10 bases and V by 6 bases; bases with no gene match: 9. The germline V gene has CDR1 LGHDT and CDR2 YNNKEL (reference sequence). This CDR3 region has 13 residues. CDR3 coding DNA: TGTGCCAGCAGACCGACAGGGGTGTCCCCGCAGTATTTT. This codes for CASRPTGVSPQYF.

The chain recombines TRBV2 with TRBJ1-2; tentatively, D is TRBD1 (5 bases). The CDR3 totals 15 residues. The V gene lost 1 base and the J gene lost 6 bases, with 15 bases spanning the gap. The V gene's germline CDR1 is SNHLY and CDR2 FYNNEI. CDR3 loop: CASSEVGDWFDGYTF. The CDR3, as DNA: TGTGCCAGCAGTGAAGTAGGGGACTGGTTCGATGGCTACACCTTC.